This T cell receptor beta chain was obtained from a study of blood T cell repertoires in COVID-19. Overall study context: The analysed material was cDNA or gDNA that came from T cells, B-cell-depleted T cells, or PBMCs.

The CDR3 loop spans 16 amino acids. J lost 2 bases, V lost 0 bases, and 4 bases had no gene match. Germline V lookup: CDR1 MNHEY, CDR2 SVGAGI. TCRdb's copy holds only in-frame clones and misses some; the assay was immunoSEQ multiplex PCR. In the table there are about 160,000 clones, around 82% of which are singletons. This chain links TRBV6-5 with TRBJ2-5; 9 nucleotides agree with TRBD2. The specimen was peripheral blood. The origin of this receptor is a woman in her forties with COVID-19, enrolled during active disease. The CDR3: CASSYSRGGAQETQYF. In DNA, the CDR3 is TGTGCCAGCAGTTACTCGCGCGGGGGGGCGCAAGAGACCCAGTACTTC.